The clone carrying this T cell receptor (beta chain) was detected a few times. The antigen is not known. The study's findings and limits: Tumor memory CD4+ T cell TCR gene usage was found to cluster with blood and lymph node memory CD4+ cells and with lymph node naive CD4+ cells.

Constant-region reverse primers amplified full-length variable regions, followed by semi-nested Nested Universal Primer A PCR. TCRdb itself ran the 5' RACE reads through MiXCR, one entry per CDR3 protein. The table includes 25,000 to 40,000 distinct CDR3 sequences, about a quarter detected once. Naive CD4+ cells had CD25+ Tregs removed. The V and J ends lost 1 base and 10 bases respectively, with 11 bases between them. This CDR3 spans 14 amino acids. CDR1 is MGHRA and CDR2 is YSYEKL in the germline V gene. The sequence came from a female donor with breast cancer. The sample consisted of naive CD4+ T cells sorted from a lymph node. Subset reported: naive CD4+ T cells, CD4+CD45RA+CD25-. The chain combines TRBV4-1 with TRBJ1-6; D is uncertain. The CDR3 nucleotides read TGCGCCAGCAGCCAAGGGAATGGTTGGTCACCCCTCCACTTT. It yields the protein CASSQGNGWSPLHF.